This section outlines one TCR beta chain sequence together with its context. Its antigen is still unknown. One end of the junction does not line up with germline, which may come from a read error. The CDR3 contains 16 residues. CDR1 is SGHAT and CDR2 is FQNNGV in the germline V gene. These data come from a study of tumor and adjacent non-tumor tissue in lung cancer. Across the whole study: Aged roughly 30 to 85 years, patients included more than nine men and roughly five women with stage I to III disease. Samples averaged about 4.17 million productive TCRbeta reads each. General study points: TCR diversity was significantly greater in tumor than normal lung tissue.

TCRbeta libraries were built with three rounds of nested PCR, modified from ARM-PCR. TCRdb re-derived calls from the multiplex PCR reads in MiXCR, one entry per CDR3 protein. Among some 80,000 distinct CDR3 sequences listed, around 70% were seen once. RNA was extracted from bulk tissue without any cell sorting. Chemotherapy-naive patients with new lung cancer underwent thoracic surgery in China, August–late 2014. Sequenced material: lung tumor tissue. The TCR comes from a middle-aged woman with non-small cell lung cancer. The chain links TRBV11-2 to TRBJ2-5; D possibly corresponds to TRBD2 (6 bases). CDR3 loop: CASGSVGRRAQETPYF. CDR3 nucleotides: TGTGCCAGCGGCTCAGTTGGGCGGAGGGCCCAAGAGACCCCGTACTTC.